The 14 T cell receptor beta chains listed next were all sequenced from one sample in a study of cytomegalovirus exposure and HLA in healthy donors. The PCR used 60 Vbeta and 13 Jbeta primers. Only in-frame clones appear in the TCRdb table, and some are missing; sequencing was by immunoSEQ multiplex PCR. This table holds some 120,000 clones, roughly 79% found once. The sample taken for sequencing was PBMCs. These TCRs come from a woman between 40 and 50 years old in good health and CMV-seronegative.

The CDR3 reads CASAGHLYEQYF. In DNA form, the CDR3 reads TGTGCCAGCGCAGGACACCTATACGAGCAGTACTTC. The chain has TRBV11-2 and TRBJ2-7; D is possibly TRBD1 (5 bases). This CDR3 is 12 amino acids long. The V gene's germline CDR1 is SGHAT and CDR2 FQNNGV. V was shortened by 8 bases and J by 4 bases, with 12 bases between the two germline ends.

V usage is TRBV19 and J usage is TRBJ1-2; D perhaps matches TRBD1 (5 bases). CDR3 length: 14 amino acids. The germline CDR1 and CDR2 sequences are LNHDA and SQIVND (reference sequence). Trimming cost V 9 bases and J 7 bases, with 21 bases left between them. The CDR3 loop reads CASQRSGGARGYTF. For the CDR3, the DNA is TGTGCCAGCCAAAGATCGGGGGGAGCTCGTGGCTACACCTTC. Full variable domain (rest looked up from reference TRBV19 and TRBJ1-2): DGGITQSPKYLFRKEGQNVTLSCEQNLNHDAMYWYRQDPGQGLRLIYYSQIVNDFQKGDIAEGYSVSREKKESFPLTVTSAQKNPTAFYLCASQRSGGARGYTFGSGTRLTVV.

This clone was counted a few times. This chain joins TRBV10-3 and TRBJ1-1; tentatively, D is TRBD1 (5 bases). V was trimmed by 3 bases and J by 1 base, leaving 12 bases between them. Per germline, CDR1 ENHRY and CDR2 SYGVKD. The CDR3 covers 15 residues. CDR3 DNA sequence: TGTGCCATCAGTGACCAGGGATACCGGAACACTGAAGCTTTCTTT. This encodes CAISDQGYRNTEAFF.

The CDR3 DNA sequence: TGTGCCAGCAGGAAGACTAGCGGCCTCACCGGGGAGCTGTTTTTT. Protein product: CASRKTSGLTGELFF. The chain joins TRBV5-4 to TRBJ2-2, with TRBD2 identical over 9 bases. V shed 5 bases and J 4 bases; nucleotides not matched to a gene: 6. Germline V gene data show CDR1 as SGHNT and CDR2 as YYREEE (reference sequence). CDR3 length equals 15 residues.

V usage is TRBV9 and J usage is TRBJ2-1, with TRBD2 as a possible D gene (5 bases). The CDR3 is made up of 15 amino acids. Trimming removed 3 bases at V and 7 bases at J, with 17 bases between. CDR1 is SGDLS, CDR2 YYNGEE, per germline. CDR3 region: CASSAMGTRANEQFF. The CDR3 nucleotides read TGTGCCAGCAGCGCCATGGGTACTAGGGCGAATGAGCAGTTCTTC.

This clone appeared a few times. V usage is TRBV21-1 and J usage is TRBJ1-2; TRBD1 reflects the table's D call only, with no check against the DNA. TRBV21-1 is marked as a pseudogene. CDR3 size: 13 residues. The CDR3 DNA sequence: TGTGCCAGCAGCAAGCGAGGGGGAACTGGCTACACCTTC. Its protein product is CASSKRGGTGYTF.

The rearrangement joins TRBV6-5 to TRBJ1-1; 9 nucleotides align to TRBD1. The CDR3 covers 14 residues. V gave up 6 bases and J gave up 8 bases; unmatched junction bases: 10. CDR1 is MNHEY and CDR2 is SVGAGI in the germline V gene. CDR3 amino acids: CASRAGQGGTEAFF. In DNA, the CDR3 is TGTGCCAGCAGAGCGGGACAGGGTGGAACCGAAGCTTTCTTT.

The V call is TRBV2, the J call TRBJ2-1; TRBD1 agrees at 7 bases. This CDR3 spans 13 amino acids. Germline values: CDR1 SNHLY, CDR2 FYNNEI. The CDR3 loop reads CVTFRDRVSEQFF. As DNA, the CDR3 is TGTGTCACATTTCGAGACAGGGTTTCTGAGCAGTTCTTC.

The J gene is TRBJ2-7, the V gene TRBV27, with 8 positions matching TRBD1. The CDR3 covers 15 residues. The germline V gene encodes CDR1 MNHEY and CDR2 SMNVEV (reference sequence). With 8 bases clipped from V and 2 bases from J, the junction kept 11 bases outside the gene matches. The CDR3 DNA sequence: TGTGCCAGCTCTCCTGGCGGGACAGGACCCTACGAGCAGTACTTC. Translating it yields CASSPGGTGPYEQYF.

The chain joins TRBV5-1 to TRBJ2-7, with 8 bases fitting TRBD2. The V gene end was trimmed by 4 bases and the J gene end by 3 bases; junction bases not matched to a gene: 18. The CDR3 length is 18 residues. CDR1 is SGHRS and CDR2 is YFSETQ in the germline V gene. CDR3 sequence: CASSKGNGGIGTSYEQYF. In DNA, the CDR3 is TGCGCCAGCAGCAAGGGAAATGGGGGGATCGGGACTAGCTACGAGCAGTACTTC.

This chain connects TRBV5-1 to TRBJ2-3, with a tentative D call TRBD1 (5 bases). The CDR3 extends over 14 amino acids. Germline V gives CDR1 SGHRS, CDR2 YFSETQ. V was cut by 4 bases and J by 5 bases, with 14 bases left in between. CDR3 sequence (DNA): TGCGCCAGCAGCCGCCGGAGCCAGGGAGATACGCAGTATTTT. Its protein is CASSRRSQGDTQYF.

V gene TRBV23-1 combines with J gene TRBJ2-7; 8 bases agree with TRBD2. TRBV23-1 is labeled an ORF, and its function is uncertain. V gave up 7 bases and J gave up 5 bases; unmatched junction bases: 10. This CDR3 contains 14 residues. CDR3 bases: TGCGCCAGCATGATCGGGCGGCGGGAGGACGAGCAGTACTTC. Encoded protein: CASMIGRREDEQYF.

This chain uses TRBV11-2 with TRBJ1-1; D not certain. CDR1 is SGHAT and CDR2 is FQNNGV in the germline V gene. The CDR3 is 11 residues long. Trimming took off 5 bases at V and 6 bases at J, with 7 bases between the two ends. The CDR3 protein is CASSPVSEAFF. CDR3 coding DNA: TGTGCCAGCAGCCCCGTGTCTGAAGCTTTCTTT.

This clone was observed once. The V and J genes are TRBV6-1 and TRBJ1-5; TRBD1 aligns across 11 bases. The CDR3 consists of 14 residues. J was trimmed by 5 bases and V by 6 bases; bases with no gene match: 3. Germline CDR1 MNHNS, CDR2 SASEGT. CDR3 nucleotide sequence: TGTGCCAGCAGCAGGGGACAGGGGGATCAGCCCCAGCATTTT. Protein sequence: CASSRGQGDQPQHF.